Shown below are 20 T cell receptor beta chains from a single sample sequenced in a study of regulatory T cells in long-lasting Graves disease. The authors built TCR beta libraries using iRepertoire HTBI primers and Arm-PCR of CDR3 regions. TCRdb ran MiXCR on the multiplex PCR reads and lists one entry per CDR3 protein. The repertoire has about 430,000 distinct CDR3 sequences, roughly 15% of them found once; the top ten carry roughly 8%. Time point reported: newly diagnosed GD, antithyroid drugs for less than 3 months. Scientists built the TCR library using RNA that was extracted from PBMCs. The sample was also reused in another study, on T cells in Graves' hyperthyroidism and ophthalmopathy.

Specimen: peripheral blood mononuclear cells (PBMCs), collected at new diagnosis, from a patient treated with antithyroid drugs. The source of these receptors is a woman between 40 and 50 years old with Graves disease.

This clonotype appeared many times. The gene calls are TRBV14 and TRBJ2-5; tentative D call: TRBD1 (5 bases). Per the germline V gene, CDR1 is SGHDN and CDR2 is FVKESK. There are 14 residues in the CDR3. V was cut by 1 base and J by 1 base, with 7 bases left in between. The CDR3 region is CASSQVGAQETQYF. The CDR3 DNA reads TGTGCCAGCAGCCAAGTAGGGGCCCAAGAGACCCAGTACTTC.

This clonotype was seen many times. V is TRBV28 and J is TRBJ2-4, with D possibly matching TRBD1 (6 bases). Trimming took off 3 bases at V and 5 bases at J, with 11 bases between the two ends. Germline V gives CDR1 MDHEN, CDR2 SYDVKM. The CDR3 runs 14 residues. In DNA form, the CDR3 reads TGTGCCAGCAGTTTGTTCAGGGGAGAAAACATTCAGTACTTC. It encodes CASSLFRGENIQYF.

Ten or more counts support this clonotype. The genes are TRBV10-2 and TRBJ2-7; 7 bases align to TRBD2. J gave up 7 bases and V 0 bases, and 6 bases lay outside the gene matches. Germline CDR1 is WSHSY and CDR2 is SAAADI. The CDR3 is 14 residues long. CDR3 region: CASSESGGPREQYF. For the CDR3, the DNA is TGCGCCAGCAGTGAGTCGGGAGGGCCTCGGGAGCAGTACTTC.

With regard to this clonotype: A much larger clone sits a single nucleotide away, making a read error possible. The chain joins TRBV7-9 to TRBJ2-3; D uncertain. This CDR3 contains 16 residues. Germline CDR1 reads SEHNR; CDR2 reads FQNEAQ (reference sequence). Trimming removed 8 bases from V and 4 bases from J, with 22 bases in between. The CDR3 DNA follows: TGTGCCAGCCGCCTCCTGAGGTCAGCGAGCGCAGATACGCAGTATTTT. It is translated as CASRLLRSASADTQYF.

This clonotype was seen ten or more times. The chain recombines TRBV28 with TRBJ1-4; a possible D gene is TRBD1 (5 bases). Trimming removed 1 base from V and 8 bases from J, with 14 bases in between. The CDR3 is 15 residues long. The germline V gene encodes CDR1 MDHEN and CDR2 SYDVKM. CDR3 protein: CASSLSWGFGEKLFF. CDR3 in DNA: TGTGCCAGCAGTTTATCATGGGGGTTTGGCGAAAAACTGTTTTTT.

This clonotype has only one observation. Being one base from a much bigger clone, this may be a read error. CDR3 sequence reads: CASSQGLIPGNEQFF. CDR3 DNA sequence: TGTGCCAGCAGCCAGGGACTAATCCCCGGCAATGAGCAGTTCTTC. V is TRBV7-3 and J is TRBJ2-1; 7 positions match TRBD2. The junction had 10 bases not matched to a gene; V was cut back by 5 bases and J by 6 bases. There are 15 residues in the CDR3. The V gene's germline CDR1 is SGHTA and CDR2 FQGTGA.

This clonotype was recorded many times. The junction and the germline gene differ at one end; a read error may be behind it. The gene calls are TRBV25-1 and TRBJ1-2; TRBD1 agrees at 11 bases. CDR3 size: 11 residues. The germline gives CDR1 MGHDK, CDR2 SYGVNS. CDR3: CASGTDRGLSF. The CDR3 nucleotides are TGTGCCAGCGGGACGGACAGGGGGCTCTCCTTC.

Ten or more counts support this clonotype. CDR3 amino acids: CASRRRAGWEQFF. As DNA, the CDR3 is TGTGCCAGCAGGCGGAGGGCTGGTTGGGAGCAGTTCTTC. V and J are TRBV28 and TRBJ2-1, with a tentative D call TRBD2 (6 bases). CDR3 length: 13 amino acids. V shed 6 bases and J shed 10 bases, with 16 bases lying between them. CDR1 is MDHEN, CDR2 SYDVKM, per germline.

Concerning this clonotype: Since a much larger clone is just one base distant, this may be a read error. This chain joins TRBV7-9 and TRBJ2-5; unclear D gene. Germline V gene data show CDR1 as SEHNR and CDR2 as FQNEAQ (reference sequence). V lost 5 bases and J 1 base, leaving 8 bases between the germline ends. The CDR3 is 13 residues long. The CDR3 here is CASSRALQETQYF. Written as DNA, the CDR3 is TGTGCCAGCAGCCGCGCCCTCCAAGAGACCCAGTACTTC.

This clonotype has a handful of counts. The chain combines TRBV5-1 with TRBJ2-7, with a tentative D call TRBD2 (6 bases). Trimming shortened V by 3 bases and J by 2 bases, and 12 bases separated the two germline ends. CDR1 and CDR2 (germline): SGHRS, YFSETQ. CDR3 length: 14 residues. CDR3 protein: CASSWNGGAYEQYF. DNA for the CDR3: TGCGCCAGCAGCTGGAACGGGGGTGCCTACGAGCAGTACTTC.

This chain joins TRBV15 and TRBJ2-3; D is unclear. The germline V gene has CDR1 LNHNV and CDR2 YYDKDF (reference sequence). Trimming stripped 0 bases from V and 8 bases from J, with 6 bases between. The CDR3 runs 12 residues. CDR3 amino acids: CATSRDLGTQYF. CDR3 DNA: TGTGCCACCAGCAGAGATCTGGGTACGCAGTATTTT.

This clonotype appeared many times. V is TRBV2 and J is TRBJ2-1, with D possibly called TRBD1 or TRBD2 (5 bases each). The CDR3 runs 12 residues. CDR1 SNHLY and CDR2 FYNNEI come from the germline V gene. The germline V and J ends were trimmed by 1 base and 9 bases, with 7 bases remaining between them. This CDR3 is CASSEEGTEQFF. The DNA of the CDR3 is TGTGCCAGCAGTGAAGAGGGGACTGAGCAGTTCTTC.

This clonotype came up many times. The V and J genes are TRBV24-1 and TRBJ1-5; 8 bases map to TRBD1. After removal of 4 bases from V and 0 bases from J, the junction contained 1 base not matched to a gene. Germline V gene data show CDR1 as KGHDR and CDR2 as SFDVKD. The CDR3 spans 15 residues. The DNA of the CDR3 is TGTGCCACCAGTGAGGACAGGGATAGCAATCAGCCCCAGCATTTT. The encoded protein is CATSEDRDSNQPQHF.

This clonotype was seen a single time. The chain has TRBV18 and TRBJ2-4; D is ambiguous. Trimming removed 1 base from V and 0 bases from J, with 7 bases in between. CDR3 size: 15 residues. Germline-derived CDR1 and CDR2 are KGHSH and LQKENI. CDR3 nucleotides: TGTGCCAGCTCACCACAAAGGGTAGCCAAAAACATTCAGTACTTC. This gives the protein CASSPQRVAKNIQYF. The complete variable domain, with remaining parts taken from reference TRBV18 and TRBJ2-4, reads NAGVMQNPRHLVRRRGQEARLRCSPMKGHSHVYWYRQLPEEGLKFMVYLQKENIIDESGMPKERFSAEFPKEGPSILRIQQVVRGDSAAYFCASSPQRVAKNIQYFGAGTRLSVL.

This clonotype was counted ten times or more. The gene calls are TRBV12-3 or TRBV12-4 and TRBJ2-7; the D gene could be TRBD1 or TRBD2 (5 bases each). Trimming removed 10 bases at V and 3 bases at J, with 16 bases between. The CDR3 runs to 13 residues. The CDR3 here is CATQRGPNYEQYF. The CDR3 region has the DNA TGTGCCACCCAGAGGGGACCAAACTACGAGCAGTACTTC.

The J gene is TRBJ2-2, the V gene TRBV29-1; 9 bases fit TRBD1. The germline V gene has CDR1 SQVTM and CDR2 ANQGSEA. V gave up 6 bases and J gave up 1 base; unmatched junction bases: 6. CDR3 length: 15 amino acids. The CDR3 spells CSVRTGVKNTGELFF. The CDR3 region has the DNA TGCAGCGTCCGGACAGGGGTCAAGAACACCGGGGAGCTGTTTTTT.

As concerns this clonotype: This may come from a read error, since a much larger clone is one base off. As the CDR3 is not closed by the conserved phenylalanine or tryptophan, this likely results from a read error. This chain links TRBV20-1 with TRBJ2-7; possible D gene TRBD2, 6 bases. The CDR3 extends over 14 amino acids. The V end was cut by 3 bases, the J end by 1 base, with 13 bases between. Germline CDR1 DFQATT, CDR2 SNEGSKA (reference sequence). CDR3 sequence reads: CSASSGLRSYEQYY. CDR3 nucleotides: TGCAGTGCTAGTAGCGGTTTGAGGTCCTACGAGCAGTACTAC.

This clonotype has ten or more counts. This chain connects TRBV3-1 to TRBJ2-7; 7 bases agree with TRBD2. The germline V gene has CDR1 LGHDT and CDR2 YNNKEL (reference sequence). After removal of 4 bases from V and 1 base from J, the junction contained 10 bases not matched to a gene. CDR3 length: 16 amino acids. The chain's CDR3 is CASSPSGTIESYEQYF. The CDR3, as DNA: TGTGCCAGCAGCCCATCCGGGACTATAGAGTCCTACGAGCAGTACTTC.

The chain links TRBV12-5 to TRBJ2-7; no reliable D call. CDR1 and CDR2 from the germline V gene are LGHNT and FRNRAP. Trimming took off 2 bases at V and 4 bases at J, with 6 bases between the two ends. This CDR3 comprises 12 residues. Here the CDR3 DNA reads TGTGCTAGTGGTTTGACTGGGTACGAGCAGTACTTC. As protein: CASGLTGYEQYF.

With respect to this clonotype: A clone one base away is much larger, so this may be a read error. V is TRBV28 and J is TRBJ2-3; D assignment may be TRBD1 or TRBD2 (5 bases each). Germline V gives CDR1 MDHEN, CDR2 SYDVKM. The CDR3 contains 15 residues. The CDR3 protein is CASSPRDLGTDTRYF. CDR3 nucleotide sequence: TGTGCCAGCAGTCCCCGGGACCTAGGCACAGATACGCGGTATTTT.